The T cell receptor beta chain under discussion was sequenced for a study of Graves' ophthalmopathy and Graves' hyperthyroidism. Stable hyperthyroid donors showed no ophthalmopathy during 18 months follow-up. Participants with hyperthyroidism, aged 18 to 65, were newly diagnosed with under 2 months' duration. Clinical symptoms and serum thyroxine were used for diagnosis; TRAb, thyroid ultrasound and orbital computed tomography were also relied on. Isolation of PBMCs was performed using 8 to 10 ml of fresh peripheral blood. The CDR3 loop spans 13 amino acids. V lost 5 bases and J lost 5, with 13 bases in between. Per germline, CDR1 SGHAT and CDR2 FQNNGV. As the template, RNA transcripts were used to amplify TCR beta CDR3 regions. Second-round multiplex PCR came after a first-round RT-PCR that employed HTBI primers. Using its own MiXCR run on the multiplex PCR reads, TCRdb lists one record per CDR3 protein. The sample lists 600,000 to 650,000 distinct CDR3 sequences; over 20% were seen once.

The J gene is TRBJ2-7, the V gene TRBV11-2, with D hard to call. The sample taken for sequencing was peripheral blood. The sequence was collected from a woman in her late teens or twenties with stable Graves' hyperthyroidism. Some clones in this sample may be carry-over from other donors' samples. The CDR3, as DNA: TGTGCCAGCAGCCCACAAGTACTTCACGAGCAGTACTTC. Its protein is CASSPQVLHEQYF.